This paragraph reports one TCR beta chain. This clonotype was picked up a small number of times. It has no known antigen specificity. It has no much larger one-base neighbor in the sample; base qualities were not kept. This entry belongs to a study of blood T cells in healthy people across ages (dated by TCRdb to 2013 to 2016). For the wider study: In model experiments, template switching captured about one uniquely barcoded TCR beta cDNA molecule for every two T cells. Four age groups were formed from the donors: young (average about 15 years), middle-aged (just under 40), aged (62) and long-lived (about 80). For two donors (one aged 18 to 30 and one aged 80 or older), the study analyzed two additional independent replicas of 1 million unique cDNA reads from the same blood draw. Age-related changes in TCR beta repertoire diversity were measured in the study by deep sequencing normalized with unique cDNA molecular identifiers. Donors of different ages were randomly distributed across sequencing lanes to avoid experimental bias.

Findings and caveats that apply to the study as a whole: Estimates of total diversity based on one million sequenced T cells were considered lower bounds and underestimates. As age increased, observed TCR beta diversity per million T cells dropped in a roughly linear way, and a significant reduction was already evident by age approximately 40. Bulk unsorted PBMC profiling prevented conclusive comparison of naive and antigen-experienced compartments. Because donor CMV infection status was unknown, age-related changes in expanded clonotypes were potentially confounded. Compared with the aged group, the long-lived group had more naive CD4+ T cells, fewer expanded clones and increased TCR diversity, a pattern suggesting age selection. Observed TCR beta diversity correlated strongly with the percentage of naive T cells measured by flow cytometry.

CDR1 and CDR2 were assigned from the germline V gene as MDHEN and SYDVKM. Reading from cysteine to phenylalanine, the CDR3 counts 14 amino acids. Of the read, only the CDR3 DNA is kept; its 42 bases are in frame from base 1. The junction carries 17 bases between V and J, which are trimmed by 2 bases and 9 bases respectively. Libraries were built with 5' RACE. Sequencing was carried out with an Illumina HiSeq 2500. A second PCR of roughly 6 to 11 cycles was performed with a sample-barcoded 5' primer and a J-beta primer mix. A unique molecular identifier was introduced onto each TCR beta cDNA molecule by a template-switch 5' adaptor carrying 12 random nucleotides. Each sample yielded at least 2.5 million CDR3-containing paired-end reads. The Mint cDNA synthesis kit, primed by a TRBC-specific oligonucleotide, was used to synthesize first-strand cDNA from all RNA. After uracil-DNA glycosylase treatment, a first 18-cycle PCR used universal primers M1SS and BC2_uni_R on all cDNA. In the source study's methods: Each sample was normalized by randomly selecting 1 million high-quality reads, each carrying a distinct molecular identifier. Instead of being binned into consensus sequences, reads that shared molecular identifiers were thrown out. MiTCR, with a Q25 quality threshold and the strictest error-elimination algorithm, was used for CDR3 identification, clonotype clustering and error correction. A nonparametric unseen species model with Euler transformation was used to estimate a lower bound on total TCR beta diversity. The public reads were run again by TCRdb, first through fastp at Q25 and then through MiXCR, and only productive beta chains were kept. Each entry merges the rows of one CDR3 protein and shows their most common DNA and genes. TCRdb, rather than the study authors, made the V and J calls. This sample gives approximately 800,000 distinct CDR3 sequences in total; more than 50% of them show up just once. Of the sample, roughly 25% is held by the ten largest clones.

The donors were some 39 Caucasian individuals from Russia, aged roughly 6 to 100 years, who were systemically healthy. Each donor gave about 9.7 milliliters of peripheral blood, drawn into EDTA-treated Vacutainer tubes. Ficoll-Paque density-gradient centrifugation was used to isolate PBMCs, with at least 7 million obtained per sample. Trizol reagent was used to extract total RNA from PBMCs, with at least 6 micrograms per sample. For every donor, an aliquot of PBMCs went through flow cytometry to measure the percentages of naive CD45RAhigh/CD27high T cells. This clonotype was sampled from a man between 35 and 55 years old in good health. Sequencing was done on a sample of blood. The receptor chain draws on TRBV28 and TRBJ2-7; the D gene cannot be resolved reliably. The DNA reads TGTGCCAGCAGTTTAATAGACATCCAGGAAGGGCAGTACTTC. It encodes CASSLIDIQEGQYF.